The T cell receptor (beta chain) under discussion was sequenced for a study of response to subunit inactivated influenza vaccine. Points from the study as a whole: Authors suggested that a seasonal influenza vaccination recruits few new T cells each time.

TCRdb processed the RT-PCR reads anew with MiXCR; each CDR3 protein has one entry. This table has about 610,000 distinct CDR3 sequences, about 14% appearing once. A remark on this clonotype: What it binds is not known.

After removal of 4 bases from V and 0 bases from J, the junction contained 5 bases not matched to a gene. Germline values: CDR1 ENHRY, CDR2 SYGVKD. The CDR3 is made up of 16 amino acids. Sequenced material: PBMCs from blood, taken about 12 days after vaccination. This clonotype was sampled from a man aged 45-60 years who received an inactivated influenza vaccine. This chain uses TRBV10-3 with TRBJ2-2; TRBD1 aligns across 7 bases. This CDR3 is CAISGTGAANTGELFF. The CDR3, as DNA: TGTGCCATCAGTGGTACAGGGGCAGCGAACACCGGGGAGCTGTTTTTT.